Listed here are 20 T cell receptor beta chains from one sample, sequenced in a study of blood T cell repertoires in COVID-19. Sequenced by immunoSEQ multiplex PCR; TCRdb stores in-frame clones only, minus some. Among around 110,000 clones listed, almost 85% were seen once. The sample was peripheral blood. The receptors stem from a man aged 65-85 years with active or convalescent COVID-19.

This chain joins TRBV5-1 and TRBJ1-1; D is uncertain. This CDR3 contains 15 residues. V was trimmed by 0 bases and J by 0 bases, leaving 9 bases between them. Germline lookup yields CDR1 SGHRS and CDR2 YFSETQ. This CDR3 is CASSLGWQVNTEAFF. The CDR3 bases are TGCGCCAGCAGCTTGGGCTGGCAGGTGAACACTGAAGCTTTCTTT.

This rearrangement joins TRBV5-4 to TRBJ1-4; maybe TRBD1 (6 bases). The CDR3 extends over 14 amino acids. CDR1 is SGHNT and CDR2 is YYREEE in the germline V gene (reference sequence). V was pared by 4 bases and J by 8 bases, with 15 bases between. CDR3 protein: CASSPGRQGEKLFF. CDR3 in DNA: TGTGCCAGCAGCCCGGGACGGCAGGGGGAAAAACTGTTTTTT.

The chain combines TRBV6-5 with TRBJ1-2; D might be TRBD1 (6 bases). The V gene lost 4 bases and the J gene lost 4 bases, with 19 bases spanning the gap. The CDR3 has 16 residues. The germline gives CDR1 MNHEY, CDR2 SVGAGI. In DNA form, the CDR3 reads TGTGCCAGCAGTTCCCGATCCCCAGGGGTGGGCTATGGCTACACCTTC. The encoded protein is CASSSRSPGVGYGYTF.

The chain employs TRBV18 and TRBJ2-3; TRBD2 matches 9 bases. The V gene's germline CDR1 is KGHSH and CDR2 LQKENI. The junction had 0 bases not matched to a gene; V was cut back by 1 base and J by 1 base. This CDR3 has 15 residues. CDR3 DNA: TGTGCCAGCTCACCACGGACTAGCGGCACAGATACGCAGTATTTT. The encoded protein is CASSPRTSGTDTQYF. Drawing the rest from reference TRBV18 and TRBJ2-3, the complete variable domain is NAGVMQNPRHLVRRRGQEARLRCSPMKGHSHVYWYRQLPEEGLKFMVYLQKENIIDESGMPKERFSAEFPKEGPSILRIQQVVRGDSAAYFCASSPRTSGTDTQYFGPGTRLTVL.

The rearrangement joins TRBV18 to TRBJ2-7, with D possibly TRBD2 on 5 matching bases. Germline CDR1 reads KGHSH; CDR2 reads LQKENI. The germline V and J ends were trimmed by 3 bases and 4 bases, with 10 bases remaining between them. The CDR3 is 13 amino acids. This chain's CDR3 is CASSPYREYEQYF. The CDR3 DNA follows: TGTGCCAGCTCACCTTATCGGGAATACGAGCAGTACTTC.

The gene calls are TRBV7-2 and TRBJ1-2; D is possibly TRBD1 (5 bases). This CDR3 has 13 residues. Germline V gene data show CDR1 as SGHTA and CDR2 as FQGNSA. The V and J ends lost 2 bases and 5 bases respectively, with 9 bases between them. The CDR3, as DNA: TGTGCCAGCAGCTTAAAGTCAGGGTATGGCTACACCTTC. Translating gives CASSLKSGYGYTF.

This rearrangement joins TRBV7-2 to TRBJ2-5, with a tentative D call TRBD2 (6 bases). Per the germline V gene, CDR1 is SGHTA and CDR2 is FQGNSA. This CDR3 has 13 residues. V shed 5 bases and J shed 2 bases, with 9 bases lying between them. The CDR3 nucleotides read TGTGCCAGCAGCAAAGCGGGTCAAGAGACCCAGTACTTC. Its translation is CASSKAGQETQYF.

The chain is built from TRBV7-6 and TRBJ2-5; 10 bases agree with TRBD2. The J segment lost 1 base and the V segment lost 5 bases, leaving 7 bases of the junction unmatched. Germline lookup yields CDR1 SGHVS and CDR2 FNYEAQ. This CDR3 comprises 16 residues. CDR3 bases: TGTGCCAGCAGCGCTGGACTAGCGGATTCCCAAGAGACCCAGTACTTC. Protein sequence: CASSAGLADSQETQYF.

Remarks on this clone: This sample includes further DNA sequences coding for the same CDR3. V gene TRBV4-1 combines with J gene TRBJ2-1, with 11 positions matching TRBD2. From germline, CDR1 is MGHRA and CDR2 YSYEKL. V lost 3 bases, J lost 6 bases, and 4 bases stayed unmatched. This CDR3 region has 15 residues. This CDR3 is CASSQDSGGANEQFF. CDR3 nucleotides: TGCGCCAGCAGCCAGGATAGCGGGGGGGCCAATGAGCAGTTCTTC.

CDR3 amino acids: CASTPQATNEKLFF. The CDR3 bases are TGTGCCAGTACCCCACAAGCAACTAATGAAAAACTGTTTTTT. The chain uses TRBV19 and TRBJ1-4, with D unresolved. This CDR3 contains 14 residues. V was trimmed by 7 bases and J by 0 bases, leaving 9 bases between them. CDR1 is LNHDA, CDR2 SQIVND, per germline (reference sequence).

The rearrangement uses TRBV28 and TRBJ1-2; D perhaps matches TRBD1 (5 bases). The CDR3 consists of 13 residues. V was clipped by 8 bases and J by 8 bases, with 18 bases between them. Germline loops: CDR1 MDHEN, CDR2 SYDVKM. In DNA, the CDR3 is TGTGCCAGCTTTACCGGGGGGTATGACGGCTACACCTTC. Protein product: CASFTGGYDGYTF.

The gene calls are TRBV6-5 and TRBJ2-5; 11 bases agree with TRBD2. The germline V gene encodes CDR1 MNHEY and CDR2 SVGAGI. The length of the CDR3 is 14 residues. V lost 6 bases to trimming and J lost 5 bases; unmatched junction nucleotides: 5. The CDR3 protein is CASRQLAGDETQYF. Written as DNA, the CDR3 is TGTGCCAGCAGGCAACTAGCGGGAGACGAGACCCAGTACTTC.

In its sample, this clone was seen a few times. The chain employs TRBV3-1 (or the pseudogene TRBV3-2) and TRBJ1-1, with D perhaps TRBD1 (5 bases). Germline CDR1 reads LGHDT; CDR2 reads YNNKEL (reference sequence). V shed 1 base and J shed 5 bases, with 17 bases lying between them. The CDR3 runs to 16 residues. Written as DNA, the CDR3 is TGTGCCAGCAGCCAAGGAGTTCAGGATCGGGGGACTGAAGCTTTCTTT. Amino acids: CASSQGVQDRGTEAFF.

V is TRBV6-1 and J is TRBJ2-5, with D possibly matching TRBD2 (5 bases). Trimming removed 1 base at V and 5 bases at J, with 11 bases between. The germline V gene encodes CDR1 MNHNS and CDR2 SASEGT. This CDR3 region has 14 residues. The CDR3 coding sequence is TGTGCCAGCAGTGAAGGAGGGCTACGGGAGACCCAGTACTTC. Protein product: CASSEGGLRETQYF.

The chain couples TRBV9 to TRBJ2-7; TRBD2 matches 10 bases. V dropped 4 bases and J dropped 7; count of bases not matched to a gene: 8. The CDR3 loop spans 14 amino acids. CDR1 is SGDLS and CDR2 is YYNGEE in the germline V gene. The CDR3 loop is CASSPPSGRGEQYF. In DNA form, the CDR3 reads TGTGCCAGCAGCCCCCCTAGCGGGAGAGGGGAGCAGTACTTC.

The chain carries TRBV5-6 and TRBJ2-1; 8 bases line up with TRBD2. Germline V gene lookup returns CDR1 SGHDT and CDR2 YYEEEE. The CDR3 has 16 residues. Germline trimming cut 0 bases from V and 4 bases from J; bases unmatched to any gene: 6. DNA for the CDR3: TGTGCCAGCAGCTTGGATCCGACTAGCGATTACAATGAGCAGTTCTTC. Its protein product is CASSLDPTSDYNEQFF.

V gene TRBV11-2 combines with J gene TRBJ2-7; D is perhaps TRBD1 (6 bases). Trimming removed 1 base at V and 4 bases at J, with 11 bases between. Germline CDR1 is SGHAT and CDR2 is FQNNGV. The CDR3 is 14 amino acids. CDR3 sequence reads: CASSLGLQGYEQYF. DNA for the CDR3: TGTGCCAGCAGCTTAGGTCTTCAGGGGTACGAGCAGTACTTC. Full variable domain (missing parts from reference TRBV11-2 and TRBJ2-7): EAGVAQSPRYKIIEKRQSVAFWCNPISGHATLYWYQQILGQGPKLLIQFQNNGVVDDSQLPKDRFSAERLKGVDSTLKIQPAKLEDSAVYLCASSLGLQGYEQYFGPGTRLTVT.

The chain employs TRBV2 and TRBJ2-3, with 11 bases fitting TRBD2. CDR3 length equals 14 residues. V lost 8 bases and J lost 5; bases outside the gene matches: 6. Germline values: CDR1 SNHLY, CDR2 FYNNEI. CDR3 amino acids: CASRPLAGVDTQYF. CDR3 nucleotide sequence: TGTGCCAGCCGCCCACTAGCGGGGGTAGATACGCAGTATTTT.

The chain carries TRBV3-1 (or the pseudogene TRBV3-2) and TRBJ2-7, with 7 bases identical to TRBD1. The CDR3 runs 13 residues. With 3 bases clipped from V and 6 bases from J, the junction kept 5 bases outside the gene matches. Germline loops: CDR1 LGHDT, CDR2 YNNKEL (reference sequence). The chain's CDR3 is CASSQTGKSEQYF. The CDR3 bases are TGTGCCAGCAGCCAGACAGGGAAAAGCGAGCAGTACTTC.

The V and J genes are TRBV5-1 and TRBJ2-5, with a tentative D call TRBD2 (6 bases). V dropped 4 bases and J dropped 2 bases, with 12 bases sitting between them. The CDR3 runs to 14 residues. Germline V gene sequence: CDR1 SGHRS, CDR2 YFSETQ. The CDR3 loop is CASSRQTSQETQYF. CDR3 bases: TGCGCCAGCAGCCGCCAGACTAGTCAAGAGACCCAGTACTTC. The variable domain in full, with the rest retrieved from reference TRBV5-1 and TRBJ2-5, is KAGVTQTPRYLIKTRGQQVTLSCSPISGHRSVSWYQQTPGQGLQFLFEYFSETQRNKGNFPGRFSGRQFSNSRSEMNVSTLELGDSALYLCASSRQTSQETQYFGPGTRLLVL.